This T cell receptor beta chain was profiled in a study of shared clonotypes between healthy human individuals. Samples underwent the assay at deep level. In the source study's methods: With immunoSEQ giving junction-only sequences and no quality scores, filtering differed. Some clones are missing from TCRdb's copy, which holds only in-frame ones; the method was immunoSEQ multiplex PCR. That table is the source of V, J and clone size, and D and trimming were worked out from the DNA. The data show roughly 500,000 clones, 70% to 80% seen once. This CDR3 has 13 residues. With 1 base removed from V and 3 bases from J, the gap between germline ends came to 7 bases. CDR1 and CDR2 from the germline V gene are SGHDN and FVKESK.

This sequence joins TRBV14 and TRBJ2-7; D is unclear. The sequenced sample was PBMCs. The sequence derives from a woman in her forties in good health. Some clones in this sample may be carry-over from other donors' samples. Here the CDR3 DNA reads TGTGCCAGCAGCCAAGTACAGCTCTACGAGCAGTACTTC. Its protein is CASSQVQLYEQYF.